This T cell receptor beta chain was found in a study of vaccination and CD4 T cells after COVID-19. Overall study context: Convalescent donors totaled six males and four females, including two who were Hispanic. The cells in question were stimulated using overlapping spike peptides derived from SARS-CoV-2, HCoV-NL63, HCoV-OC43 and HCoV-229E.

Details on this clonotype: Antigen: not known.

The treatment denotes: approximately nine-day PBMC culture with coronavirus spike peptide pools or control peptides (ViraFEST assay). The Oncomine TCR Beta short-read assay sequenced DNA from cultured CD4+ T cells. MiXCR, applied by TCRdb to the PCR reads, yields one record per CDR3 protein. The repertoire holds over 10,000 distinct CDR3 sequences, with about 45% as singletons. The receptor was isolated from a human donor who had recovered from COVID-19. The sample taken for sequencing was CD4+ T cells from blood, cultured in vitro.

This chain's CDR3 is CASSYWADKRTQYF. The CDR3 coding sequence is TGTGCCAGCAGTTACTGGGCGGACAAGAGAACCCAGTACTTC. The V call is TRBV6-2 or TRBV6-3, the J call TRBJ2-5, with D tentatively TRBD1 (5 bases). Trimming left V 1 base short and J 8 bases short, with 14 bases between. The CDR3 spans 14 residues. CDR1 MNHEY and CDR2 SVGEGT come from the germline V gene.